The rows below give T cell receptor beta chains drawn from one sample of a study of cytomegalovirus exposure and HLA in healthy donors. TCRdb's copy holds only in-frame clones and misses some; the assay was immunoSEQ multiplex PCR. The sample lists around 170,000 clones; roughly 80% were seen once. Sequenced input: PBMCs. The receptors were sampled from a man in his forties or fifties in good health and CMV-seropositive. CDR3s include the opening cysteine and the closing phenylalanine or tryptophan. The D gene is left open where the match is weak. For some rows the clone size is stated as once, few or many, or as a class when expanded; others skip it.

clone size	D gene	V gene	J gene	CDR3 DNA	CDR3 protein
NA	TRBD1	TRBV4-1	TRBJ2-7	TGCGCCAGCAGCCAGGGACAGCAGGACGAGCAGTACTTC	CASSQGQQDEQYF
NA	NA	TRBV9	TRBJ2-2	TGTGCCAGCAGCGTAGCTGGCTTGCAGGCGAACACCGGGGAGCTGTTTTTT	CASSVAGLQANTGELFF
NA	NA	TRBV2	TRBJ2-5	TGTGCCAGCAGTCCTCAAGAGACCCAGTACTTC	CASSPQETQYF
NA	NA	TRBV29-1	TRBJ2-4	TGCAGCGTTCAGGGCCAAACTCTAGCCAAAAACATTCAGTACTTC	CSVQGQTLAKNIQYF
NA	NA	TRBV2	TRBJ1-1	TGTGCCAGCGGACTTCCACAGCGGACTGAAGCTTTCTTT	CASGLPQRTEAFF
NA	NA	TRBV4-1	TRBJ1-1	TGCGCCAGCAGCCAGTGGGGGGGGAGTGGGAACACTGAAGCTTTCTTT	CASSQWGGSGNTEAFF
NA	TRBD1	TRBV7-9	TRBJ1-2	TGTGCCAGCAGCGCCGGGACAGGGATCTATGGCTACACCTTC	CASSAGTGIYGYTF
NA	TRBD2	TRBV15	TRBJ2-7	TGTGCCACCAGCAGAGAGGGTGGGGGGGCCTACGAGCAGTACTTC	CATSREGGGAYEQYF
NA	TRBD1	TRBV5-1	TRBJ2-2	TGCGCCAGCAACTTCGGGACAGTCAGCGGGGAGCTGTTTTTT	CASNFGTVSGELFF
NA	TRBD1	TRBV5-4	TRBJ2-7	TGTGCCAGCAGCTCGCCGGGACAGGGGGTTTACGAGCAGTACTTC	CASSSPGQGVYEQYF
NA	NA	TRBV4-2	TRBJ2-1	TGTGCCAGCAGCCAAGAACTTGTGGGCTATGAGCAGTTCTTC	CASSQELVGYEQFF
NA	TRBD1	TRBV6-5	TRBJ1-1	TGTGCCAGCAGTTACTCCGGGACAGTTAACACTGAAGCTTTCTTT	CASSYSGTVNTEAFF
NA	TRBD2	TRBV7-2	TRBJ2-7	TGTGCCAGCAGCTTAGCGGTACTAGCGGGAGGATACGAGCAGTACTTC	CASSLAVLAGGYEQYF
NA	TRBD2	TRBV9	TRBJ2-1	TGTGCCAGCAGCGAGGCCCCGGGACTAGCGGCGGGTGAGCAGTTCTTC	CASSEAPGLAAGEQFF
few	NA	TRBV2	TRBJ2-5	TGTGCCAGCAGTGACCCCCGACAGGCCACAGAGACCCAGTACTTC	CASSDPRQATETQYF
NA	NA	TRBV27	TRBJ1-3	TGTGCCAGCAGTTTATCGGGAGGCTTTGGAAACACCATATATTTT	CASSLSGGFGNTIYF
few	TRBD1	TRBV5-1	TRBJ2-2	TGCGCCAGCAGACTCTTCTCGACAGGGGCCGGGGAGCTGTTTTTT	CASRLFSTGAGELFF
NA	TRBD1	TRBV19	TRBJ2-2	TGTGCCAGTACCACTGGGCCAGCGGTAGGGGGCGCGAACACCGGGGAGCTGTTTTTT	CASTTGPAVGGANTGELFF
NA	NA	TRBV30	TRBJ1-2	TGTGCCTGGAGAAGGACCACGGGGAGAAATGGCTACACCTTC	CAWRRTTGRNGYTF
NA	NA	TRBV28	TRBJ2-3	TGTGCCAGCAGCTATCCTCCTAATTATACGCAGTATTTT	CASSYPPNYTQYF
once	NA	TRBV4-3	TRBJ1-2	TGCGCCAGCAGCCAAGACAGGGTCAGGGGCTACACCTTC	CASSQDRVRGYTF
NA	TRBD1	TRBV10-3	TRBJ1-5	TGTGCCATCAGTGTCCCGGGACAGGGGGATGATCAGCCCCAGCATTTT	CAISVPGQGDDQPQHF
NA	NA	TRBV7-7	TRBJ2-3	TGTGCTACGAGCAGGCGGGGTCCCCCAGATACGCAGTATTTT	CATSRRGPPDTQYF
NA	NA	TRBV5-1	TRBJ2-7	TGCGCCAGCAGCTTGGGCGGGGACGGTTCCTACGAGCAGTACTTC	CASSLGGDGSYEQYF
once	NA	TRBV10-1	TRBJ2-7	TGCGCCAGCAGTGAAGACTGGGACGAGCAGTACTTC	CASSEDWDEQYF
NA	TRBD1	TRBV5-1	TRBJ2-6	TGCGCCAGCAGCTCCGGGACAGGGACTGGGGCCAACGTCCTGACTTTC	CASSSGTGTGANVLTF
NA	NA	TRBV2	TRBJ1-2	TGTGCCAGCAGTGTACTAGGGTGGAGCTATGGCTACACCTTC	CASSVLGWSYGYTF
NA	TRBD2	TRBV7-2	TRBJ2-7	TGTGCCAGCAGCTTTGGGCGGGAGGGTCGCGAGCAGTACTTC	CASSFGREGREQYF
NA	TRBD1	TRBV28	TRBJ2-7	TGTGCCAGCAGTTCCGGGACAGAGCCTCGGGAGCAGTACTTC	CASSSGTEPREQYF
NA	TRBD2	TRBV11-1	TRBJ2-3	TGTGCCAGCAGCTGGACTAGCGGGAGTGAGACAGATACGCAGTATTTT	CASSWTSGSETDTQYF
once	NA	TRBV7-7	TRBJ2-5	TGTGCTAGTGGGTCTGGGGGGACCGAGACCCAGTACTTC	CASGSGGTETQYF
NA	TRBD2	TRBV5-4	TRBJ2-5	TGTGCCAGCAGCCCCTGGGGACTAGCGGGCCAAGAGACCCAGTACTTC	CASSPWGLAGQETQYF